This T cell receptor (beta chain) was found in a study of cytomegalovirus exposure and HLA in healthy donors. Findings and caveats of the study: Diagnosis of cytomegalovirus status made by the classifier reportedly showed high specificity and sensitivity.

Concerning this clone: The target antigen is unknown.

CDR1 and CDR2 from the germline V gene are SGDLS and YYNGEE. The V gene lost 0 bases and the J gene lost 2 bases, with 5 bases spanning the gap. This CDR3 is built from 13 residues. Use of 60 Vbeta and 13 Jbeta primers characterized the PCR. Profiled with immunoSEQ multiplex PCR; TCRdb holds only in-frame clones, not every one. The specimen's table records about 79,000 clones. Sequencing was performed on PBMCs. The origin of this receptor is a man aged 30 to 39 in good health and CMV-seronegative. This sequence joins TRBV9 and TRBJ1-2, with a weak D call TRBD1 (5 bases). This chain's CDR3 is CASSVAGNYGYTF. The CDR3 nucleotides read TGTGCCAGCAGCGTAGCAGGGAACTATGGCTACACCTTC.